This T cell receptor beta chain originates from a study of cytomegalovirus exposure and HLA in healthy donors. Findings and caveats of the study: In a later analysis, several top co-occurrence clusters appeared linked to parvovirus B19, influenza, CMV and Epstein-Barr virus. Altogether, 160 or so TCR beta chains were recorded as cytomegalovirus-associated. A later analysis found TCR association rates differed by HLA locus, highest for DRB1 and lowest for HLA-C.

For this clone: The antigen is unknown.

Amplification used 60 Vbeta primers and 13 Jbeta primers. Sequencing used immunoSEQ multiplex PCR; TCRdb keeps in-frame clones, though not all of them. There are about 200,000 clones in the sample, with roughly 1.2% held by the top ten. Sequencing was done on a sample of PBMCs. The receptor was isolated from a girl aged 2 to 9 in good health and CMV-seropositive.

CDR3: CASSVPSGGYTEAFF. The CDR3 nucleotides read TGTGCCAGCAGCGTACCCTCCGGCGGCTACACTGAAGCTTTCTTT. V usage is TRBV9 and J usage is TRBJ1-1; D gene uncertain. Trimming pared 1 base from V and 3 bases from J, leaving 13 bases between. Germline assignment: CDR1 SGDLS and CDR2 YYNGEE. The CDR3 is 15 amino acids.